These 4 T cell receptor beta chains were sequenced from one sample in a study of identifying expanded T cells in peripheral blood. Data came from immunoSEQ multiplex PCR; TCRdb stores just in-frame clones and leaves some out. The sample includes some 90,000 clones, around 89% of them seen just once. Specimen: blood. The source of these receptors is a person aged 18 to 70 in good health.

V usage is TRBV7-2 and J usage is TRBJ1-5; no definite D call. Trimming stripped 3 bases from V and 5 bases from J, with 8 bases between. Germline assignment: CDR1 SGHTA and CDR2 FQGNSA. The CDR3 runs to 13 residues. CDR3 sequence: CASSFTEYQPQHF. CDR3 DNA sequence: TGTGCCAGCAGCTTTACCGAGTATCAGCCCCAGCATTTT. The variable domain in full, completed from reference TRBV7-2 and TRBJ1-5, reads GAGVSQSPSNKVTEKGKDVELRCDPISGHTALYWYRQSLGQGLEFLIYFQGNSAPDKSGLPSDRFSAERTGGSVSTLTIQRTQQEDSAVYLCASSFTEYQPQHFGDGTRLSIL.

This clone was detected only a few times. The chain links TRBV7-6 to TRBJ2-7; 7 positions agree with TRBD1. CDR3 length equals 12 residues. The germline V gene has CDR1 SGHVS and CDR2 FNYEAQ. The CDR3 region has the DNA TGTGCTTCCGGGACAGCAGTCTATGAGCAGTACTTC. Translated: CASGTAVYEQYF. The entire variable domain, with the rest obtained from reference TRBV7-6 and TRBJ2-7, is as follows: GAGVSQSPRYKVTKRGQDVALRCDPISGHVSLYWYRQALGQGPEFLTYFNYEAQQDKSGLPNDRFSAERPEGSISTLTIQRTEQRDSAMYRCASGTAVYEQYFGPGTRLTVT.

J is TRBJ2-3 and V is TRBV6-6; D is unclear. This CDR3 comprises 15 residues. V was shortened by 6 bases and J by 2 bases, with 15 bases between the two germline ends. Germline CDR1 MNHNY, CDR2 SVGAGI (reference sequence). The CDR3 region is CASRNPQSYTDTQYF. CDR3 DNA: TGTGCCAGCAGAAACCCGCAGAGCTACACAGATACGCAGTATTTT.

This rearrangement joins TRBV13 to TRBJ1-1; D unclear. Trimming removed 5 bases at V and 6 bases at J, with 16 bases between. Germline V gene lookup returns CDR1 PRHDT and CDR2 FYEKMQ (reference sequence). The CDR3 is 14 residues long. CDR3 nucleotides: TGTGCCAGCAGCATACAGTTAAACTTCGCTGAAGCTTTCTTT. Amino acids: CASSIQLNFAEAFF.